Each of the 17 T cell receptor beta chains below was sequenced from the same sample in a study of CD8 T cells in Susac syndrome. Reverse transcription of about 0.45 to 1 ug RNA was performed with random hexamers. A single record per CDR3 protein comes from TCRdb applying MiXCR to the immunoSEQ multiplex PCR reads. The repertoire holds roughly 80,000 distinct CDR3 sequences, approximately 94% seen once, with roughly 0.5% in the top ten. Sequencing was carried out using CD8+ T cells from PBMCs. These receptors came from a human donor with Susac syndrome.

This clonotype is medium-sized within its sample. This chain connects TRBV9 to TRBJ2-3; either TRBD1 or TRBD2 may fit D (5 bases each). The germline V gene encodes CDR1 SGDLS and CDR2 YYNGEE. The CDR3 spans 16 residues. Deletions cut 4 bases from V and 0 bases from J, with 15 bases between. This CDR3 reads CASSFRDASSTDTQYF. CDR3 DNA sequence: TGTGCCAGCAGCTTCCGGGACGCGTCTAGCACAGATACGCAGTATTTT.

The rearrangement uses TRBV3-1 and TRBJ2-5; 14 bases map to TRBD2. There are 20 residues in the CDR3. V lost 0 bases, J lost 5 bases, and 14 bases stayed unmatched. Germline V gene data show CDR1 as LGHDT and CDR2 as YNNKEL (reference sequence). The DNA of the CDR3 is TGTGCCAGCAGCCAAGATACGACTAGCGGGGGGGCCTGGGATTTGGAGACCCAGTACTTC. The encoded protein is CASSQDTTSGGAWDLETQYF.

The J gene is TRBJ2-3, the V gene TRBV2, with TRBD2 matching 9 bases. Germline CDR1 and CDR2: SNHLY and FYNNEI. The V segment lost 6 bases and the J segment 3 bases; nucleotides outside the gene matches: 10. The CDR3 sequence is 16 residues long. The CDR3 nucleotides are TGTGCCAGCAGGAGCCTTGGGGCGGGGGGGACAGATACGCAGTATTTT. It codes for CASRSLGAGGTDTQYF.

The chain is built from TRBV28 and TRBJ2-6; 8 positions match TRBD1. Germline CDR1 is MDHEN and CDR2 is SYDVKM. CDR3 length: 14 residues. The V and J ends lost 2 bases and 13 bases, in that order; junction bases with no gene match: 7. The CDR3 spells CASSLGGTGQVLTF. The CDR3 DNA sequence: TGTGCCAGCAGTTTAGGGGGGACAGGACAAGTCCTGACTTTC.

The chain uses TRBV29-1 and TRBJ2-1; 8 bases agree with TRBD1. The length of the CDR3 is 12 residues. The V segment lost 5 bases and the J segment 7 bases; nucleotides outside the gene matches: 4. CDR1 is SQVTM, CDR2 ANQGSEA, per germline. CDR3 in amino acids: CSVLTGGNEQFF. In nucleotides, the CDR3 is TGCAGCGTTCTCACAGGGGGGAATGAGCAGTTCTTC.

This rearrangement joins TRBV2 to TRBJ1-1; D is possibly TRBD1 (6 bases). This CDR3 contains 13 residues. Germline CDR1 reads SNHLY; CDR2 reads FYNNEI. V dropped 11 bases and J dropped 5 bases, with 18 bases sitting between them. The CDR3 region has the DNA TGTGCCTGCCATGGGGGGCAGGGGACTGAAGCTTTCTTT. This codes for CACHGGQGTEAFF.

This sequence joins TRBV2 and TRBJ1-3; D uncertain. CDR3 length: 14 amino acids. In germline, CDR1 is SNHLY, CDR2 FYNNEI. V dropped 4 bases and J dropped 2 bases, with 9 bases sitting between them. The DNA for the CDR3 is TGTGCCAGCAGTGGTAGCAGAGCTGGAAACACCATATATTTT. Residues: CASSGSRAGNTIYF.

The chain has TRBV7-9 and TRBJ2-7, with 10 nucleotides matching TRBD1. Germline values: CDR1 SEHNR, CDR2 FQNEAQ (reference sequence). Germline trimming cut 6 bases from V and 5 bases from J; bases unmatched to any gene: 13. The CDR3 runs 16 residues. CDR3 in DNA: TGTGCCAGCAGTCCCCCCCCGGGACAGGGGTTTAACGAGCAGTACTTC. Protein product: CASSPPPGQGFNEQYF.

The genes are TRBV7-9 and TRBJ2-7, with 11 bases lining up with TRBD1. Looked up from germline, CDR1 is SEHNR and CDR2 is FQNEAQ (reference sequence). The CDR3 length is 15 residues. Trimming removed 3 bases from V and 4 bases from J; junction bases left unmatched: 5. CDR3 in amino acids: CASSFAGTGGYEQYF. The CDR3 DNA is TGTGCCAGCAGCTTCGCCGGGACAGGGGGGTACGAGCAGTACTTC.

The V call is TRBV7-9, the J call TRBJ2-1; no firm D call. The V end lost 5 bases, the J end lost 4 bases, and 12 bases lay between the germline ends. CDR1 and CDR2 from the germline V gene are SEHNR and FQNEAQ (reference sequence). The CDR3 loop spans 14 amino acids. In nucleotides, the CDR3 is TGTGCCAGCAGCCACTCTGCCGGGTACAATGAGCAGTTCTTC. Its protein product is CASSHSAGYNEQFF.

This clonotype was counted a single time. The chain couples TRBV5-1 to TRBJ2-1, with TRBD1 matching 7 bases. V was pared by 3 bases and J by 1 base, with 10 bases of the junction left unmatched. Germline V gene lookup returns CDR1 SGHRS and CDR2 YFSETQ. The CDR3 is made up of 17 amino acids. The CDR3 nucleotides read TGCGCCAGCAGCTATACAGGGGCTGCTCTGTCCTACAATGAGCAGTTCTTC. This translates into CASSYTGAALSYNEQFF.

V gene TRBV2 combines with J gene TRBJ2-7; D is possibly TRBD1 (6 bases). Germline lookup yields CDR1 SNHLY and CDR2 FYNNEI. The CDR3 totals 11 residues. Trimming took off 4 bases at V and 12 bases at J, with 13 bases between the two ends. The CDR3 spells CASSGTAYWYF. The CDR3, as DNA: TGTGCCAGCAGTGGGACAGCTTATTGGTACTTC.

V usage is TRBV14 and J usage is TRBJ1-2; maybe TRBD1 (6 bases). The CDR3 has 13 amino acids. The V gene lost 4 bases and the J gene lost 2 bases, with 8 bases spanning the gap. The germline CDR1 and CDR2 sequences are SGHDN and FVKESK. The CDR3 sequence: CASSPQGNYGYTF. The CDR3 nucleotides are TGTGCCAGCAGCCCCCAGGGGAACTATGGCTACACCTTC.

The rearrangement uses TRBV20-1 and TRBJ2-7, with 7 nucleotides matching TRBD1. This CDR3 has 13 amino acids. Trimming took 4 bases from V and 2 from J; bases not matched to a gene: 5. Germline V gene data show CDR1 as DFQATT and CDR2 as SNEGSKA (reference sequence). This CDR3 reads CSAIDRDTYEQYF. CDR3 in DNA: TGCAGTGCTATAGACAGGGACACCTACGAGCAGTACTTC.

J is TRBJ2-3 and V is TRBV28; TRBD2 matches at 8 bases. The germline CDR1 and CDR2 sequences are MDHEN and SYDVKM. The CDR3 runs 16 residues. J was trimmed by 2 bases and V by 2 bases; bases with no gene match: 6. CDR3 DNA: TGTGCCAGCAGTTTAATCGGCGGGGGGAACACAGATACGCAGTATTTT. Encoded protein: CASSLIGGGNTDTQYF.

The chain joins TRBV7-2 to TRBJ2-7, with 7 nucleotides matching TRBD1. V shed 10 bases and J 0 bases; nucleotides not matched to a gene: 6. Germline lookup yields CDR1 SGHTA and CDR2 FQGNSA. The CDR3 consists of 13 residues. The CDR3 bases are TGTGCCACCACGGACAGGTTCTCCTACGAGCAGTACTTC. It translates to CATTDRFSYEQYF.

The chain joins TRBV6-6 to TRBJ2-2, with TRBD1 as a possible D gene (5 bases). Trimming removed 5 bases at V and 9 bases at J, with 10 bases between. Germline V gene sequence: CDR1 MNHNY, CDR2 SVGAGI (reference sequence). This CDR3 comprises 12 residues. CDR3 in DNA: TGTGCCAGCAGTCTTCAGGGCCGGGAGCTGTTTTTT. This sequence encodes CASSLQGRELFF.